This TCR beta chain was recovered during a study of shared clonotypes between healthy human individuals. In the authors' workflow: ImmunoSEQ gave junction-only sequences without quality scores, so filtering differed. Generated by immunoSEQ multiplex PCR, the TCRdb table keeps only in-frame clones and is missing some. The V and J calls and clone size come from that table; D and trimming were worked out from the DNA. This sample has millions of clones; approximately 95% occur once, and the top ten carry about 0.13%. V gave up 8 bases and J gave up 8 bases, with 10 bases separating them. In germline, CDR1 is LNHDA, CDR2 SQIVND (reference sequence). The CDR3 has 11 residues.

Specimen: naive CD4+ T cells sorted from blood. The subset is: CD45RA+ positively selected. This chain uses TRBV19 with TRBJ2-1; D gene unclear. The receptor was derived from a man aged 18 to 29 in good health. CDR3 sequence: CASQRLDEQFF. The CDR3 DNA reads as TGTGCCAGTCAAAGGTTGGATGAGCAGTTCTTC.